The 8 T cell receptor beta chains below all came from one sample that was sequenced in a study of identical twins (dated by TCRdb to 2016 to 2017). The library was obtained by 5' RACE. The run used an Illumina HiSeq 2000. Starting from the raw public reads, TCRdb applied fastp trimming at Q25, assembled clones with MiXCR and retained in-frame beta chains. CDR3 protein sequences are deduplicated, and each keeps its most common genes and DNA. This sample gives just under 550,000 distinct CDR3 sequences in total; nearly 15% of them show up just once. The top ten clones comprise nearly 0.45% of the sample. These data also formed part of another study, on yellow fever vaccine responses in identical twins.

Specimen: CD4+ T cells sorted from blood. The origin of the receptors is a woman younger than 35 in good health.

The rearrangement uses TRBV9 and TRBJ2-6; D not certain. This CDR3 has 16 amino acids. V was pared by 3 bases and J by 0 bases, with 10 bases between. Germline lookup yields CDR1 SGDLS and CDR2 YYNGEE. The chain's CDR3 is CASSAMGSSGANVLTF. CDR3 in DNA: TGTGCCAGCAGCGCCATGGGGTCCTCTGGGGCCAACGTCCTGACTTTC.

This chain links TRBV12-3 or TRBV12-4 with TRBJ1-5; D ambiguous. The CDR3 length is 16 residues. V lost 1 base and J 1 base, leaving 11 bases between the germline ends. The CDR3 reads CASSLGIRVSNQPQHF. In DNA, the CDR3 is TGTGCCAGCAGTTTAGGGATACGGGTGAGCAATCAGCCCCAGCATTTT.

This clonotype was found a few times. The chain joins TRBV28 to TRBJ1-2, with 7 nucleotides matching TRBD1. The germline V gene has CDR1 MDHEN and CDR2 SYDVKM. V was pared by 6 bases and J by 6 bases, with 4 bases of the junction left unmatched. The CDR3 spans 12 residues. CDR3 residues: CASRSGGDGYTF. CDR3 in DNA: TGTGCCAGCAGATCAGGGGGGGATGGCTACACCTTC.

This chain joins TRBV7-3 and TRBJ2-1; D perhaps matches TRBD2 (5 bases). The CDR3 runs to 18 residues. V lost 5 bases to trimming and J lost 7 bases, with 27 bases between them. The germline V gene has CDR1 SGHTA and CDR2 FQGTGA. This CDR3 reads CASSPYSHTLGSVNEQFF. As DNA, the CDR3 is TGTGCCAGCAGCCCCTATTCCCACACTTTGGGGAGTGTGAATGAGCAGTTCTTC.

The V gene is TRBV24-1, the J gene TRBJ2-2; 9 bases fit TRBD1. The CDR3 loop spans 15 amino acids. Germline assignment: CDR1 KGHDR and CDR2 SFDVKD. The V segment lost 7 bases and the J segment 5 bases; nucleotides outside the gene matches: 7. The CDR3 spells CATREDRGGTGELFF. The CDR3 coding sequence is TGTGCCACCAGAGAAGACAGGGGGGGTACCGGGGAGCTGTTTTTT.

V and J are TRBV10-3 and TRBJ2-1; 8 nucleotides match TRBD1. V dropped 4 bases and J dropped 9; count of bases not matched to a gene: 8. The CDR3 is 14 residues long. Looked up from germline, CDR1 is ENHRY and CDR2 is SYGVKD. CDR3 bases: TGTGCCATCAGTGGGAAAACAGGGGGAGGTGAGCAGTTCTTC. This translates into CAISGKTGGGEQFF.

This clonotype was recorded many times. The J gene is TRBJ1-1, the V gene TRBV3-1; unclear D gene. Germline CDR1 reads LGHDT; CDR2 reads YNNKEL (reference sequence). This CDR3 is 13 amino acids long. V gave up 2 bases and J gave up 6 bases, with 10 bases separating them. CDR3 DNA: TGTGCCAGCAGCCAACTCGTGGGTGCTGAAGCTTTCTTT. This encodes CASSQLVGAEAFF. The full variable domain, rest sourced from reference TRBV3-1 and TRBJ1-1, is DTAVSQTPKYLVTQMGNDKSIKCEQNLGHDTMYWYKQDSKKFLKIMFSYNNKELIINETVPNRFSPKSPDKAHLNLHINSLELGDSAVYFCASSQLVGAEAFFGQGTRLTVV.

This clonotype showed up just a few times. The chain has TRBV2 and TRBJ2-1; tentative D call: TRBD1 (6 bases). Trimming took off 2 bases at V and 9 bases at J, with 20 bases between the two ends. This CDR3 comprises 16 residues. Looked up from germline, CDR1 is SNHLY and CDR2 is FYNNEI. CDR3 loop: CASSENRAGPGGEQFF. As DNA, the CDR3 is TGTGCCAGCAGTGAAAACAGGGCCGGCCCTGGGGGTGAGCAGTTCTTC.